This T cell receptor beta chain was found in a study of beta chain features in type 1 diabetes. Study-level findings and limits: Although PCR might favor shorter templates, it would do so equally in patients and controls. Insertions were fewer and deletions more numerous at VDJ junctions in type 1 diabetes patients. In all four CD4+ subsets, TCRB CDR3 length was significantly, moderately reduced in type 1 diabetes.

The isolated RNA, all of it, was reverse transcribed, so expressed TCRB transcripts were what got sequenced. Naive, central memory and regulatory T cell samples averaged around 3.5 million immunoSEQ reads each. Some clones are missing from TCRdb's copy, which holds only in-frame ones; the method was immunoSEQ multiplex PCR. This sample has around 400,000 clones, with about 16% found just once. The junction had 4 bases not matched to a gene; V was cut back by 3 bases and J by 7 bases. Germline V CDR1 and CDR2: SGHTA, FQGNSA. The CDR3 extends over 14 amino acids. As regards this clone: Its antigen is currently unknown.

This receptor was identified in a woman aged 18-29 years in good health. The J gene is TRBJ2-1, the V gene TRBV7-2; TRBD2 aligns across 9 bases. Specimen: naive CD4+ T cells from blood. The CDR3 is CASSFELAGNEQFF. CDR3 bases: TGTGCCAGCAGCTTTGAGCTAGCGGGAAATGAGCAGTTCTTC.